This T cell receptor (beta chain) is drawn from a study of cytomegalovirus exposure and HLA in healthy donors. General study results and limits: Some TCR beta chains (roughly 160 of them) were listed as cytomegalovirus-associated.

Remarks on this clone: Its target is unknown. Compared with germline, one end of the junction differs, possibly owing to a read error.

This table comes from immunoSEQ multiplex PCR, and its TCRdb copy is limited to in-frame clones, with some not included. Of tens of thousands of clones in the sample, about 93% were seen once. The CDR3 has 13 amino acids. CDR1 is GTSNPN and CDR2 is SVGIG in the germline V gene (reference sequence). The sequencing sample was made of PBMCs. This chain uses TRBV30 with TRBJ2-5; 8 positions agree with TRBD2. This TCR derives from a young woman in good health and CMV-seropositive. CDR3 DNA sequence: TGCGCAGGGGCTAGCGGGTACCAAGAGACCCAGTACTTC. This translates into CAGASGYQETQYF.